This TCR beta chain was recovered during a study of T cell responses to AZD1222 COVID-19 vaccine (dated by TCRdb to about 2021). A note on the overall study: TCR sequencing covered fewer than 250 trial participants: about 210 given two doses of AZD1222 and approximately 25 given two doses of MenACWY control vaccine. Enrollment into the trials was organized by age into subgroups of 18-55, 56-69 and 70-plus years, and those subgroups contained approximately 150, 30 and 60 TCR-sequenced participants, respectively.

Explained via the paper, the time point label denotes: about 28 days (+/-7) after the second vaccine dose. AZD1222 recipients with second doses at about 4 weeks or about 12 weeks were pooled, because spike-specific TCR depth and breadth did not differ between schedules. The vaccinee samples were drawn from two UK trials, COV001 and COV002, one of which was a single-blind randomized controlled phase 2/3 trial testing AZD1222 (ChAdOx1 nCoV-19) in healthy adults. For TCRbeta chain sequencing, PBMC samples were collected from trial participants at day 0 and at day 28 after the second dose. Turning to this clone: The antigen this receptor binds is unknown. No base quality information exists; no much larger clone differs at one position.

CDR1 and CDR2 (MGHDK, SYGVNS) derive from the germline V gene. From the cysteine through the phenylalanine, the CDR3 covers 12 amino acids. The sequence is cut down to CDR3 DNA, 36 bases in frame from base 1. Trimming at the junction amounts to 6 bases on V and 2 bases on J, and the germline ends lie 8 bases apart. What the research found in general, with its limitations: CD4 TCRs associated with the vaccine covered the entire spike protein, and the dominant responses were in regions 160-218 and 743-854. A significant rise in spike-specific TCR breadth and depth was observed after two AZD1222 doses relative to day 0 and relative to MenACWY recipients. Most participants were white British and females outnumbered males, and the authors suggested that clonal diversity may have been underestimated. Because no day 14 peak-response samples were available, the repertoires could be characterized only after the peak T cell response. Epitopes outside the regions mutated in the B.1.351 and B.1.1.7 variants were reportedly recognized by nearly half of the unique spike-specific TCRs. In the small 56-69-year group, the increase in depth fell short of significance, most likely because of low power. Conclusions about previously exposed vaccinees were limited because only a handful of AZD1222 recipients were SARS-CoV-2 seropositive at baseline.

The CDR3 regions of human TCRbeta chains were analyzed by immunosequencing. Turning to the authors' computational methods: Repertoire TCRs were matched against a reference library of SARS-CoV-2-specific TCRs generated with the MIRA antigen-specificity platform. Breadth was defined as the fraction of unique TCRs that were SARS-CoV-2-associated. Depth was defined as the fraction of total T cells that were SARS-CoV-2-associated. Using the MIRA data, each spike-specific TCR was assigned both to the spike region to which the TCR was reactive and to a CD4 or CD8 class. Log10-transformed breadth and depth values were compared by one-way ANOVA with Sidak's multiple comparisons tests. TCRdb re-hosts the immuneACCESS table, in-frame sequences only. Its copies lack some clones; in the studies checked, an unresolved V gene accounts for under half of them, and the cause for the rest is not known. V and J calls and clone size come straight from that table; D and trimming were deduced from the DNA. The sample records 100,000 to 150,000 clones, roughly 86% of which are singletons. 3% of the sample belongs to the ten largest clones.

This receptor chain uses TRBV25-1 and TRBJ2-7; TRBD2 might be the D gene, on 5 matching bases. The TCR comes from an adult who received the AZD1222 COVID-19 vaccine. The sample was peripheral blood, taken 28 days after the second AZD1222 dose. The CDR3 loop reads CASRGATYEQYF. The sequenced DNA is TGTGCCAGCAGGGGAGCGACCTACGAGCAGTACTTC.